Shown below are 23 T cell receptor beta chains from a single sample sequenced in a study of T cells after posttransplantation cyclophosphamide. Treatment was busulfan-fludarabine conditioning, a marrow graft, and cyclophosphamide on days +3 and +4. The data were produced by immunoSEQ multiplex PCR, yet TCRdb's version contains in-frame clones alone and is incomplete. Among thousands of clones listed, around four fifths were seen once. This specimen consisted of CD4+ T cells sorted from blood, obtained about 1,200 days after allogeneic stem cell transplant with posttransplant cyclophosphamide. These receptors came from a female patient between 40 and 55 years old who received an allogeneic stem cell transplant from a related donor, was CMV-positive, and had no GVHD. T cells may partly derive from the graft donor.

This chain uses TRBV6-6 with TRBJ2-2, with 7 nucleotides matching TRBD2. This CDR3 has 14 residues. The V segment lost 5 bases and the J segment 6 bases; nucleotides outside the gene matches: 6. Germline CDR1 MNHNY, CDR2 SVGAGI (reference sequence). DNA of the CDR3: TGTGCCAGCAGTAGCGGGACTCGTCCCGGGGAGCTGTTTTTT. Translating it yields CASSSGTRPGELFF.

There are a few counts of this clone. The chain is built from TRBV9 and TRBJ1-1, with TRBD1 as a possible D gene (6 bases). The CDR3 is 16 residues long. V shed 0 bases and J shed 4 bases, with 16 bases lying between them. Germline V gene sequence: CDR1 SGDLS, CDR2 YYNGEE. CDR3 in amino acids: CASSVGPGVGGTEAFF. The CDR3 DNA is TGTGCCAGCAGCGTAGGGCCAGGGGTTGGGGGCACTGAAGCTTTCTTT.

The gene calls are TRBV5-4 and TRBJ1-1, with D perhaps matching TRBD1 (5 bases). Trimming cost V 3 bases and J 4 bases, with 10 bases left between them. The CDR3 sequence is 13 residues long. The germline V gene encodes CDR1 SGHNT and CDR2 YYREEE (reference sequence). The CDR3 coding sequence is TGTGCCAGCAGCTCGGACACTACCACTGAAGCTTTCTTT. Its translation is CASSSDTTTEAFF.

This clone has just a few counts. The V and J genes are TRBV5-1 and TRBJ2-2, with 9 bases identical to TRBD1. Germline V gene lookup returns CDR1 SGHRS and CDR2 YFSETQ. CDR3 length: 14 amino acids. V was pared by 4 bases and J by 7 bases, with 5 bases of the junction left unmatched. The CDR3 reads CASSVTGGIGELFF. The CDR3 region has the DNA TGCGCCAGCAGCGTGACAGGGGGGATCGGGGAGCTGTTTTTT.

The genes are TRBV5-1 and TRBJ1-2; 8 nucleotides match TRBD1. The CDR3 runs 14 residues. V lost 7 bases and J lost 7; bases outside the gene matches: 12. Per germline, CDR1 SGHRS and CDR2 YFSETQ. This chain's CDR3 is CASAGTGKGVGYTF. The CDR3 DNA is TGCGCCAGCGCAGGGACAGGCAAAGGGGTTGGCTACACCTTC.

The chain combines TRBV19 with TRBJ1-5, with 7 bases that match TRBD1. V trimming: 4 bases; J trimming: 3 bases; junction bases outside the gene matches: 3. Germline V CDR1 and CDR2: LNHDA, SQIVND (reference sequence). CDR3 length: 14 amino acids. CDR3: CASSTTGSNQPQHF. In DNA, the CDR3 is TGTGCCAGTAGTACGACAGGGTCCAATCAGCCCCAGCATTTT.

V gene TRBV5-1 combines with J gene TRBJ2-1; D is possibly TRBD1 (5 bases). The germline gives CDR1 SGHRS, CDR2 YFSETQ. The CDR3 is 16 residues long. The V end lost 2 bases, the J end lost 2 bases, and 14 bases lay between the germline ends. The CDR3: CASSLPQGVTYNEQFF. The CDR3, as DNA: TGCGCCAGCAGCTTACCGCAGGGCGTTACCTACAATGAGCAGTTCTTC.

A single count supports this clone. The chain has TRBV4-3 and TRBJ2-5, with D possibly TRBD1 on 6 matching bases. The DNA end lines up better with TRBJ2-7; the J call may be wrong. CDR3 length: 18 residues. Germline lookup yields CDR1 LGHNA and CDR2 YSLEER. This chain's CDR3 is CASSRGGPSGRGRDEQYF. In nucleotides, the CDR3 is TGCGCCAGCAGCCGGGGCGGGCCCTCTGGCAGGGGAAGGGACGAGCAGTACTTC.

This rearrangement joins TRBV19 to TRBJ1-5, with a weak D call TRBD1 (6 bases). The CDR3 spans 14 residues. CDR1 LNHDA and CDR2 SQIVND come from the germline V gene (reference sequence). The V gene lost 8 bases and the J gene lost 0 bases, with 11 bases spanning the gap. CDR3 loop: CASDPGASNQPQHF. CDR3 DNA: TGTGCCAGTGACCCAGGGGCTAGCAATCAGCCCCAGCATTTT.

This chain links TRBV9 with TRBJ2-5; TRBD1 aligns across 8 bases. The CDR3 runs 14 residues. Looked up from germline, CDR1 is SGDLS and CDR2 is YYNGEE. V shed 3 bases, J shed 1 base, and the junction held 2 bases outside the gene matches. CDR3 bases: TGTGCCAGCAGCGCCGGACAGGGCCAAGAGACCCAGTACTTC. This sequence encodes CASSAGQGQETQYF.

Only a few counts were recorded for this clone. The chain couples TRBV28 to TRBJ1-4, with D possibly TRBD1 on 6 matching bases. CDR1 and CDR2 from the germline V gene are MDHEN and SYDVKM. The CDR3 sequence is 15 residues long. Trimming took off 5 bases at V and 8 bases at J, with 18 bases between the two ends. CDR3 coding DNA: TGTGCCAGCAGTCCTGGGGACATCCGAGAAGAAAAACTGTTTTTT. This gives the protein CASSPGDIREEKLFF.

The rearrangement links TRBV9 to TRBJ1-5, with D unresolved. CDR3 length equals 13 residues. V shed 3 bases and J shed 4 bases, with 8 bases lying between them. The germline CDR1 and CDR2 sequences are SGDLS and YYNGEE. The CDR3 protein is CASSAFGNQPQHF. The CDR3 DNA sequence: TGTGCCAGCAGCGCCTTCGGGAATCAGCCCCAGCATTTT.

The chain uses TRBV4-3 and TRBJ2-2; TRBD2 matches at 10 bases. Germline V gene data show CDR1 as LGHNA and CDR2 as YSLEER. CDR3 length equals 17 residues. V trimming: 1 base; J trimming: 0 bases; junction bases outside the gene matches: 2. CDR3 bases: TGCGCCAGCAGCCAAGTTCTAGCGGGAGCGAACACCGGGGAGCTGTTTTTT. Translated, it gives CASSQVLAGANTGELFF.

The chain employs TRBV5-1 and TRBJ2-2, with TRBD1 matching over 8 bases. The CDR3 loop spans 15 amino acids. Germline V gene sequence: CDR1 SGHRS, CDR2 YFSETQ. V lost 4 bases to trimming and J lost 4 bases; unmatched junction nucleotides: 6. The CDR3 loop is CASSPGQGGTGELFF. The CDR3 DNA is TGCGCCAGCAGCCCCGGACAGGGAGGCACCGGGGAGCTGTTTTTT.

The chain combines TRBV9 with TRBJ1-1; tentative D call: TRBD1 (5 bases). V gave up 1 base and J gave up 1 base, with 17 bases separating them. This CDR3 has 17 amino acids. Germline loops: CDR1 SGDLS, CDR2 YYNGEE. The DNA of the CDR3 is TGTGCCAGCAGCGTACTCCCTGGGGCACAACCGAACACTGAAGCTTTCTTT. Protein: CASSVLPGAQPNTEAFF.

As concerns this clone: The CDR3 ends on some other residue instead of the conserved phenylalanine or tryptophan, so this is likely a read error. The J gene is TRBJ1-2, the V gene TRBV27; maybe TRBD1 (5 bases). Germline V gene data show CDR1 as MNHEY and CDR2 as SMNVEV (reference sequence). The length of the CDR3 is 15 residues. Between the trimmed V and J ends, which lost 2 bases and 7 bases, there was a span of 17 bases. CDR3 sequence: CASSLAQGTNFGYTL. CDR3 sequence (DNA): TGTGCCAGCAGTTTAGCCCAGGGTACTAATTTTGGCTACACCTTG.

This clone was counted once. V is TRBV2 and J is TRBJ2-7, with D perhaps TRBD2 (5 bases). CDR1 SNHLY and CDR2 FYNNEI come from the germline V gene. The CDR3 contains 12 residues. Trimming took 8 bases from V and 3 from J, leaving 11 bases between them. CDR3 sequence reads: CASAIGLYEQYF. Written as DNA, the CDR3 is TGTGCCAGCGCCATAGGACTCTACGAGCAGTACTTC.

This clone was counted between two and nine times. V and J are TRBV21-1 and TRBJ2-3; TRBD1 is taken as the D call from the table, unchecked against the DNA. TRBV21-1 is termed a pseudogene. This CDR3 comprises 18 residues. The CDR3 DNA follows: TGTGCCAGCAGCAAACCCCCTTGGACAGGGGCTAGCACAGATACGCAGTATTTT. Its translation is CASSKPPWTGASTDTQYF.

The sample holds a few counts of this clone. The V and J genes are TRBV28 and TRBJ1-5; D is unresolved. Trimming removed 8 bases from V and 5 bases from J, with 4 bases in between. The CDR3 contains 10 residues. CDR1 and CDR2 (germline): MDHEN, SYDVKM. CDR3 protein: CASGDQPQHF. CDR3 nucleotides: TGTGCCAGCGGAGATCAGCCCCAGCATTTT.

V gene TRBV11-2 combines with J gene TRBJ1-2; D remains ambiguous. The V gene lost 1 base and the J gene lost 3 bases, with 6 bases spanning the gap. The germline V gene has CDR1 SGHAT and CDR2 FQNNGV. The CDR3 runs 13 residues. CDR3 nucleotide sequence: TGTGCCAGCAGCTTAGTACGGGACTATGGCTACACCTTC. Residues: CASSLVRDYGYTF.

The J gene is TRBJ2-5, the V gene TRBV5-8; no reliable D call. The J call may be mistaken, given a closer DNA end match to TRBJ2-7. The CDR3 consists of 13 residues. Germline CDR1 reads SGHTS; CDR2 reads YDEGEE. The CDR3 nucleotides read TGTGCCAGCAGTTCGAGACATTCCTACGAGCAGTACTTC. It translates to CASSSRHSYEQYF.

The rearrangement uses TRBV7-6 and TRBJ1-6; D may be TRBD1 (5 bases). Per germline, CDR1 SGHVS and CDR2 FNYEAQ. The CDR3 runs to 14 residues. Trimming removed 4 bases at V and 6 bases at J, with 10 bases between. The CDR3 DNA follows: TGTGCCAGCAGCTCTACGGGGGGTAATTCACCCCTCCACTTT. This gives the protein CASSSTGGNSPLHF.

The chain uses TRBV6-5 and TRBJ2-5; 9 bases map to TRBD2. The CDR3 runs to 15 residues. Germline trimming cut 6 bases from V and 5 bases from J; bases unmatched to any gene: 10. Germline V lookup: CDR1 MNHEY, CDR2 SVGAGI. The CDR3 region has the DNA TGTGCCAGCAGGCCGATTCGCGGGGGGGCGGAGACCCAGTACTTC. It yields the protein CASRPIRGGAETQYF.